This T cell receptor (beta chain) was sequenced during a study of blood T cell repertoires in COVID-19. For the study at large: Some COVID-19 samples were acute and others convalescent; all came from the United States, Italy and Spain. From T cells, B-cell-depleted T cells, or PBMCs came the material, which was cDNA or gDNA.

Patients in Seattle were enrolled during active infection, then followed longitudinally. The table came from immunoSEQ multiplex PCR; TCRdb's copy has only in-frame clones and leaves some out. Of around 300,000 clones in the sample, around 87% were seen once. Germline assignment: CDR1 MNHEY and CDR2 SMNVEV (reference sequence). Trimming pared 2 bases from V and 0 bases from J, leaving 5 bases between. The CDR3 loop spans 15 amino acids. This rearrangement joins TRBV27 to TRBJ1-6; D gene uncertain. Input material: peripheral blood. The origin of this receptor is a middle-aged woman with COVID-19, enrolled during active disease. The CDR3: CASSLESSYNSPLHF. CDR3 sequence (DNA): TGTGCCAGCAGTTTAGAGAGCTCCTATAATTCACCCCTCCACTTT.